The sequence of this T cell receptor beta chain was determined in a study of breast tumors, draining lymph nodes, adjacent tissues. TCRdb fed the multiplex PCR reads into MiXCR, producing one record per CDR3 protein. The repertoire holds approximately 130,000 distinct CDR3 sequences, with around 20% as singletons. Axillary draining lymph nodes of breast cancer patients supplied the node samples. Trimming cost V 9 bases and J 9 bases, with 17 bases left between them. This CDR3 comprises 13 residues. Germline CDR1 and CDR2: KGHDR and SFDVKD. Points from the study as a whole: Data only fit, rather than demonstrated, lymph node origin of most tumor T cells. Compared with basal-like, luminal-like tumors shared significantly more repertoire with nontumor tissue.

This clonotype has a handful of counts. Its antigen is unidentified. Just one base apart from a much larger clone, this may be a read error. The TCR comes from a female donor with breast cancer. Some clones in this sample may be carry-over from other donors' samples. This chain connects TRBV24-1 to TRBJ2-1, with TRBD1 as a possible D gene (6 bases). Material for sequencing was axillary lymph node tissue. DNA of the CDR3: TGTGCCACCTCCCTTGGGGGCGACAGTGAGCAGTTCTTC. Encoded protein: CATSLGGDSEQFF.